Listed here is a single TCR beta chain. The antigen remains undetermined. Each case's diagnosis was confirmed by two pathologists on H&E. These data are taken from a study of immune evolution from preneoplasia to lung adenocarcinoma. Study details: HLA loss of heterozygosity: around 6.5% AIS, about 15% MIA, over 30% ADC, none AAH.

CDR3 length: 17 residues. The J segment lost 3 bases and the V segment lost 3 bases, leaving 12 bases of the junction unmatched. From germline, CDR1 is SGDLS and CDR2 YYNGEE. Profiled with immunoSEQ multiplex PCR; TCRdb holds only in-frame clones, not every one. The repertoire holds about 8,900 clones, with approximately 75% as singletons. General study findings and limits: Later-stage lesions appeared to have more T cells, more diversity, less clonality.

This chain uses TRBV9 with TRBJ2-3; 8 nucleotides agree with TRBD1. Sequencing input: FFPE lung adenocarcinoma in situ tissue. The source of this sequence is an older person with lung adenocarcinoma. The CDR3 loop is CASSEDGDRWWTDTQYF. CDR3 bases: TGTGCCAGCAGCGAGGACGGGGACAGGTGGTGGACAGATACGCAGTATTTT.